This T cell receptor beta chain was profiled in a study of blood T cell repertoires in COVID-19. Study context: Samples came from the United States, Italy and Spain, spanning acute and convalescent COVID-19. In each case, the material was cDNA or gDNA derived from T cells, B-cell-depleted T cells, or PBMCs.

Source study methods: Estimation of nucleated cell counts relied on the amplification of reference gene primers. The assay was immunoSEQ multiplex PCR, and TCRdb's table has in-frame clones only and misses some. V, J and clone size were drawn from that table, and D and trimming were deduced from the DNA. Among fewer than 200,000 clones listed, 88% were seen once. This clone occurred once. The CDR3 length is 13 residues. Trimming at V came to 6 bases and at J to 7 bases, leaving 5 bases not matched to a gene. Germline V gives CDR1 MNHEY, CDR2 SVGAGI. The rearrangement uses TRBV6-5 and TRBJ2-1; the match to TRBD2 covers 8 bases. The source is a man aged 60-69 years with acute or convalescent COVID-19. Sequencing was done on a sample of peripheral blood. CDR3 nucleotides: TGTGCCAGCAGCGGGGGGGCCCCAAATGAGCAGTTCTTC. As protein: CASSGGAPNEQFF.